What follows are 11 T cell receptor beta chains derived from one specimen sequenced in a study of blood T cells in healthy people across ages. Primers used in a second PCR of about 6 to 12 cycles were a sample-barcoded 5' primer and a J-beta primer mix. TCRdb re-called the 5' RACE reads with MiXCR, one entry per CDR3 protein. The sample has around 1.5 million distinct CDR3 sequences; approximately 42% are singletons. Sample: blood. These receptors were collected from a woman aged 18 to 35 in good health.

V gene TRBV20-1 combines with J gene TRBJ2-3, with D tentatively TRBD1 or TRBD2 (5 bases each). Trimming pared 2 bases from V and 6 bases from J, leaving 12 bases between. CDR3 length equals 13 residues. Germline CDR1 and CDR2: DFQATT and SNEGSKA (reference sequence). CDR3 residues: CSARWDPRDTQYF. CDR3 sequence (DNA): TGCAGTGCTAGATGGGACCCCAGGGATACGCAGTATTTT.

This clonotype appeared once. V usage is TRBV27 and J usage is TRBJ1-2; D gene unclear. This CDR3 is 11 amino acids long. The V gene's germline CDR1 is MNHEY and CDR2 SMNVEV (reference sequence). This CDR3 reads CPRVRGYGYTF. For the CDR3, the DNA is TGTCCCCGTGTACGGGGTTATGGCTACACCTTC.

The CDR3 region has the DNA TGTGCCAGCAGCCATGGGCAGCGGGCCTACAATGAGCAGTTCTTC. Amino acids: CASSHGQRAYNEQFF. The genes are TRBV3-1 and TRBJ2-1; the D gene is possibly TRBD2 (6 bases). This CDR3 comprises 15 residues. V was pared by 3 bases and J by 2 bases, with 11 bases between. The germline V gene has CDR1 LGHDT and CDR2 YNNKEL (reference sequence).

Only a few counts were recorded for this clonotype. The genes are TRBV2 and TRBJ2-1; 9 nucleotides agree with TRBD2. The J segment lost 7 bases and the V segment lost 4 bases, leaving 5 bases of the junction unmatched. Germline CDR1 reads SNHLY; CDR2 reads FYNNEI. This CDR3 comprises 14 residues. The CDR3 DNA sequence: TGTGCCAGCAGTGGGCGGGAGGGCCTGAATGAGCAGTTCTTC. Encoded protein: CASSGREGLNEQFF.

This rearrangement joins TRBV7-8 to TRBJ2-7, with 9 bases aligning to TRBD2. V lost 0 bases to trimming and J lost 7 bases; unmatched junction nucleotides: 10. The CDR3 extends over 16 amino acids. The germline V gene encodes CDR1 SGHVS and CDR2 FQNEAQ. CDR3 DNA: TGTGCCAGCAGCTTAGCGCGACTAGCGGCCTACAATGAGCAGTACTTC. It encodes CASSLARLAAYNEQYF.

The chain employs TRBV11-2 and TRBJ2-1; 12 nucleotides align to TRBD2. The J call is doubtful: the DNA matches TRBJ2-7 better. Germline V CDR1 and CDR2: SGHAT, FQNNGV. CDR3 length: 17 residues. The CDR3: CASSSKKTSGRSDEQYF. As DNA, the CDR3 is TGTGCCAGCAGTTCGAAGAAAACTAGCGGGAGGTCGGACGAGCAGTACTTC.

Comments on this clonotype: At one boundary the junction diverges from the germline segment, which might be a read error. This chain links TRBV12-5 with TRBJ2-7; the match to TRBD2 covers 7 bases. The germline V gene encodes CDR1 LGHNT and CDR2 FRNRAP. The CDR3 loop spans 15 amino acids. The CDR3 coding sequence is TGTGCTAGTGCCCCGGGGCTAGCGGTCTCCGACGAGCAGTACTTC. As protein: CASAPGLAVSDEQYF. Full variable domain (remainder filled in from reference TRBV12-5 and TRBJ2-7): DARVTQTPRHKVTEMGQEVTMRCQPILGHNTVFWYRQTMMQGLELLAYFRNRAPLDDSGMPKDRFSAEMPDATLATLKIQPSEPRDSAVYFCASAPGLAVSDEQYFGPGTRLTVT.

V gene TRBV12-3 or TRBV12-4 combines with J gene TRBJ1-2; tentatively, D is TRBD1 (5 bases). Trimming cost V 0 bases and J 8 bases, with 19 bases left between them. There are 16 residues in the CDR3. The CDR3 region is CASSLAPGTNDRGYTF. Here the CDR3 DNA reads TGTGCCAGCAGTTTAGCTCCTGGGACGAACGACCGAGGCTACACCTTC.

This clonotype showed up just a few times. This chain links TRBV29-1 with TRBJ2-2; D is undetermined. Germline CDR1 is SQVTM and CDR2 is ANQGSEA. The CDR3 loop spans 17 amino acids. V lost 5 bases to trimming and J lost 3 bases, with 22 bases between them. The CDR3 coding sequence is TGCAGCGTTTTAGGTTCCCAAAACGATAGGGACACCGGGGAGCTGTTTTTT. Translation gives CSVLGSQNDRDTGELFF.

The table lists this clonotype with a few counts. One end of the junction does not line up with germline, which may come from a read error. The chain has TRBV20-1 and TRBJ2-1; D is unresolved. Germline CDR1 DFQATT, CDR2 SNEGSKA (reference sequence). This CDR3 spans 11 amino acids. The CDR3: CSAARVNEQSF. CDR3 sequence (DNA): TGCAGTGCGGCCCGGGTCAATGAGCAGTCCTTC.

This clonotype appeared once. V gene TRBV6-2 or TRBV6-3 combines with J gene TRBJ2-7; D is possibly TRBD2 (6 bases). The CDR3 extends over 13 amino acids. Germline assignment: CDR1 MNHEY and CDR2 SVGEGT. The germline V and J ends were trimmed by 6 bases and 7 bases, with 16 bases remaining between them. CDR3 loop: CASSPPGLWEQYF. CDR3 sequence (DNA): TGTGCCAGCAGCCCACCGGGACTCTGGGAGCAGTACTTC.